This T cell receptor (beta chain) was recovered during a study of early T cells in non-severe SARS-CoV-2 infection. TCRdb redid the calling of the 5' RACE reads with MiXCR, one entry per CDR3 protein. Of about 80,000 distinct CDR3 sequences listed, more than 10% are singletons. The CDR3 sequence is 15 residues long. J lost 0 bases, V lost 8 bases, and 6 bases had no gene match. Per germline, CDR1 LNHDA and CDR2 SQIVND (reference sequence). Findings and limits, study-wide: In VDJdb matching, anti-spike CD8 responses were favored while private and CD4 specificities went missing.

This clonotype was detected a few times. Its specificity is unknown. The sequence came from an adult who was a healthcare worker with PCR-confirmed SARS-CoV-2 infection or an uninfected control (not recorded which). The donor label of this sample is uncertain. The chain is built from TRBV19 and TRBJ2-1; 8 positions match TRBD2. Sequencing was performed on whole blood, taken at baseline. CDR3 sequence: CASGLALSSYNEQFF. CDR3 nucleotide sequence: TGTGCCAGTGGACTAGCACTTAGCTCCTACAATGAGCAGTTCTTC.